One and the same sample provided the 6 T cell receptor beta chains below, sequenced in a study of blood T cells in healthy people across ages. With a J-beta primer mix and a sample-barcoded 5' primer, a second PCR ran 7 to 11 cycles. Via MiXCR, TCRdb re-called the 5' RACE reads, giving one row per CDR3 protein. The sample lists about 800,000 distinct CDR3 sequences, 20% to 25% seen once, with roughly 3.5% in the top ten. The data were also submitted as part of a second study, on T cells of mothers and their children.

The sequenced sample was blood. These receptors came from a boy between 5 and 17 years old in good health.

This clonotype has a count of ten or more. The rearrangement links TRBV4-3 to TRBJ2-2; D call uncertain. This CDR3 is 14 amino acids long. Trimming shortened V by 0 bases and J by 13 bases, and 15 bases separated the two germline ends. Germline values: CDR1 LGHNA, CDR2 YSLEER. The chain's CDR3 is CASSQDSNLTPLFF. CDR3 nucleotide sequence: TGCGCCAGCAGCCAAGACAGCAACCTGACTCCGCTGTTTTTT.

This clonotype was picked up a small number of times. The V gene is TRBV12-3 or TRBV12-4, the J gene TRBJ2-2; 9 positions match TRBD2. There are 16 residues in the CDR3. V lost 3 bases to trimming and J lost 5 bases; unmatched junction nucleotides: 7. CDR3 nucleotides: TGTGCCAGCAGTTTTAGGCGGGGGGGTCCGACCGGGGAGCTGTTTTTT. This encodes CASSFRRGGPTGELFF.

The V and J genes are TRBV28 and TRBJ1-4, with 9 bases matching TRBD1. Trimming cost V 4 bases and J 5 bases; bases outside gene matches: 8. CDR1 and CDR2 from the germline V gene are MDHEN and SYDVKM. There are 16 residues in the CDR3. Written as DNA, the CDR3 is TGTGCCAGCAGTTCCGGGACAGGGAATCTAAATGAAAAACTGTTTTTT. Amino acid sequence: CASSSGTGNLNEKLFF.

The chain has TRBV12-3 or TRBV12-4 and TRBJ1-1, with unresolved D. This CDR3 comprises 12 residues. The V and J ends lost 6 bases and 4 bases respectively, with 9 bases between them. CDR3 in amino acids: CASSFASTEAFF. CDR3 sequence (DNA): TGTGCCAGCAGCTTTGCTAGCACTGAAGCTTTCTTT.

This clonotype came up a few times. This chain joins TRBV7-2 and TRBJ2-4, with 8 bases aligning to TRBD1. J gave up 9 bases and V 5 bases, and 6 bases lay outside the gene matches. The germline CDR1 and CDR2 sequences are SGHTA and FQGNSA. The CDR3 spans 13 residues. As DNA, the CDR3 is TGTGCCAGCAGCCAGGACAGGGCTGCCATTCAGTACTTC. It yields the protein CASSQDRAAIQYF. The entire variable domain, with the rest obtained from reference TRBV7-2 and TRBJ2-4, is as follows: GAGVSQSPSNKVTEKGKDVELRCDPISGHTALYWYRQSLGQGLEFLIYFQGNSAPDKSGLPSDRFSAERTGGSVSTLTIQRTQQEDSAVYLCASSQDRAAIQYFGAGTRLSVL.

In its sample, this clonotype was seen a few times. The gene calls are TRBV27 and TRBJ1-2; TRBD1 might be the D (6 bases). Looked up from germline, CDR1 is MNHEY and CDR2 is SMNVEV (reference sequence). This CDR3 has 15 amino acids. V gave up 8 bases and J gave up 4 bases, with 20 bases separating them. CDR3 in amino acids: CASGRGAQWIYGYTF. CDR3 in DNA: TGTGCCAGCGGTCGGGGGGCCCAATGGATCTATGGCTACACCTTC.